This T cell receptor beta chain was recovered during a study of long-term antiretroviral therapy in people with HIV. In the case of this clone: Its antigen is unidentified.

Whole-study results and caveats: Viral resistance, ART adherence and therapy changes all lacked available data.

The libraries were made with immunoSEQ v3.0 at survey level. Sequencing efforts were directed toward about 40,000-55,000 T-cell genomes per sample. The table came from immunoSEQ multiplex PCR; TCRdb's copy has only in-frame clones and leaves some out. Found here are almost 30,000 clones, about nine tenths of them singletons; the top ten hold around 9%. The V end was cut by 4 bases, the J end by 0 bases, with 14 bases between. Germline loops: CDR1 SGDLS, CDR2 YYNGEE. This CDR3 has 16 amino acids. This TCR was sampled from a man aged 50 to 60 with HIV. The source was unsorted PBMCs, collected 3.2 years before starting antiretroviral therapy. The chain has TRBV9 and TRBJ1-3; D not resolved. The CDR3 loop reads CASSPHISFSGNTIYF. The CDR3 bases are TGTGCCAGCAGCCCGCACATATCCTTCTCTGGAAACACCATATATTTT.